These T cell receptor beta chains were read from a single sample in a study of T cell responses to AZD1222 COVID-19 vaccine. Generated by immunoSEQ multiplex PCR, the TCRdb table keeps only in-frame clones and is missing some. The data contain about 120,000 clones, around 93% of them singletons. The source material was peripheral blood, sampled 28 days after the second AZD1222 dose. These TCRs come from an adult who received the AZD1222 COVID-19 vaccine. The CDR3 runs from the conserved cysteine through the conserved F or W. The order of the fields is V gene, J gene, clone size, D gene, CDR3 length, CDR3 protein, CDR3 DNA. A D gene is named only where the DNA matches it firmly. The size entry is marked missing in some rows and otherwise reads once, few, many or a size class.

TRBV28	TRBJ1-4	few	.	13	CASSHDRNEKLFF	TGTGCCAGCAGTCACGACAGGAATGAAAAACTGTTTTTT
TRBV5-1	TRBJ1-2	.	.	15	CASSSPGRGLEGYTF	TGCGCCAGCAGCTCCCCGGGGCGAGGATTGGAGGGCTACACCTTC
TRBV6-2/TRBV6-3	TRBJ2-1	.	TRBD2	18	CASSHPSGGVSSYNEQFF	TGTGCCAGCAGCCATCCTAGCGGCGGGGTGAGCTCCTACAATGAGCAGTTCTTC
TRBV3-1/TRBV3-2	TRBJ1-2	.	.	13	CASSQEGRYGYTF	TGTGCCAGCAGCCAAGAAGGGCGCTATGGCTACACCTTC
TRBV28	TRBJ1-3	.	.	15	CASSNDRLTGNTIYF	TGTGCCAGCAGCAACGACAGGCTCACTGGAAACACCATATATTTT
TRBV13	TRBJ1-3	.	.	13	CASRVNSGNTIYF	TGTGCCAGCAGGGTTAACTCTGGAAACACCATATATTTT
TRBV5-6	TRBJ2-7	.	TRBD1	14	CASSDTGGSYEQYF	TGTGCCAGCAGCGACACAGGGGGGTCCTACGAGCAGTACTTC
TRBV19	TRBJ1-5	.	TRBD1	15	CASSETTGPHQPQHF	TGTGCCAGTAGTGAAACGACAGGGCCCCATCAGCCCCAGCATTTT
TRBV14	TRBJ1-1	.	TRBD1	21	CASSHPPGQPRLVVLNTEAFF	TGTGCCAGCAGCCATCCGCCGGGACAGCCACGGTTGGTAGTCTTAAACACTGAAGCTTTCTTT
TRBV24-1	TRBJ2-1	.	TRBD2	16	CATSDLASGSYNEQFF	TGTGCCACCAGTGATTTGGCTAGCGGGAGTTACAATGAGCAGTTCTTC
TRBV18	TRBJ2-3	.	.	14	CASSPGRSTDTQYF	TGTGCCAGCTCACCGGGGCGTAGCACAGATACGCAGTATTTT
TRBV5-5	TRBJ1-5	.	.	15	CASGSGTGGHQPQHF	TGTGCCAGCGGAAGCGGGACCGGAGGGCATCAGCCCCAGCATTTT
TRBV6-5	TRBJ1-2	.	TRBD1	15	CASSGRNRGAYGYTF	TGTGCCAGCAGCGGAAGGAACAGGGGGGCCTATGGCTACACCTTC
TRBV6-5	TRBJ1-3	.	.	15	CASSIQPSSGNTIYF	TGTGCCAGCAGTATACAGCCTTCCTCTGGAAACACCATATATTTT
TRBV10-3	TRBJ1-6	.	.	16	CAISESEVIRDSPLHF	TGTGCCATCAGTGAGTCGGAAGTGATCAGGGATTCACCCCTCCACTTT
TRBV6-5	TRBJ2-3	.	TRBD1	14	CASSYTGGIDTQYF	TGTGCCAGCAGTTACACAGGGGGCATCGATACGCAGTATTTT
TRBV20-1	TRBJ2-6	.	.	14	CSASESSGANVLTF	TGCAGTGCTAGTGAGAGCTCTGGGGCCAACGTCCTGACTTTC
TRBV3-1/TRBV3-2	TRBJ1-1	.	.	14	CASSQAPLFTEAFF	TGTGCCAGCAGCCAAGCCCCGTTGTTCACTGAAGCTTTCTTT